The rows below give T cell receptor beta chains drawn from one sample of a study of blood T cell repertoires in COVID-19. Profiled with immunoSEQ multiplex PCR; TCRdb holds only in-frame clones, not every one. The data contain around 300,000 clones, approximately 88% of them seen just once; the ten biggest clones take up about 4.7%. The sequenced sample was PBMCs or T cells enriched from blood (not recorded which). These receptors originate from a man aged 25-45 years who had recovered from COVID-19. Each CDR3 is given with its conserved first and last residue. A D gene is named only where the DNA matches it firmly. A clone size is listed for some rows: how often the clone was seen (once, few, many), or a class if it is expanded.

size,V,J,D,DNA,CDR3
-,TRBV23-1,TRBJ2-1,-,TGCGCCAGCAGTCAAACCGTTATAGGGGGTGATGAGCAGTTCTTC,CASSQTVIGGDEQFF
-,TRBV19,TRBJ2-7,-,TGTGCCAGTAGTATCGACACCTCCGGTTCCTACGAGCAGTACTTC,CASSIDTSGSYEQYF
-,TRBV3-1/TRBV3-2,TRBJ2-5,-,TGTGCCAGCAGCACATTCAGGTCTGTCGAGACCCAGTACTTC,CASSTFRSVETQYF
-,TRBV18,TRBJ1-2,-,TGTGCCAGCTCACCAGAGCGGGTCGCCTATGGCTACACCTTC,CASSPERVAYGYTF
few,TRBV19,TRBJ1-3,-,TGTGCCACTTTGGACAGCTATTCTGGAAACACCATATATTTT,CATLDSYSGNTIYF
-,TRBV4-2,TRBJ2-3,TRBD2,TGTGCCAGCAGCCAAGGTTCTAGCGGGGCAGATACGCAGTATTTT,CASSQGSSGADTQYF
-,TRBV7-3,TRBJ1-6,-,TGTGCCAGCAGCTTTAGCAGTGCCAATTCACCCCTCCACTTT,CASSFSSANSPLHF
-,TRBV2,TRBJ1-2,TRBD1,TGTGCCAGCAGTTCTGACAGGGGCGGCTATGGCTACACCTTC,CASSSDRGGYGYTF
-,TRBV5-1,TRBJ2-7,-,TGCGCCAGCAGCTTCCTGGAGAGGGCATCCTACGAGCAGTACTTC,CASSFLERASYEQYF
-,TRBV19,TRBJ1-2,-,TGTGCCAGTAGTAGTCGGGGGTGGTATGGCTACACCTTC,CASSSRGWYGYTF
once,TRBV4-1,TRBJ2-5,-,TGCGCCAGCAGCCAACGGGTTCAAGAGACCCAGTACTTC,CASSQRVQETQYF
-,TRBV10-3,TRBJ2-7,TRBD1,TGTGCCATCGCAGACAGGGTGGGGACCTACGAGCAGTACTTC,CAIADRVGTYEQYF
-,TRBV5-1,TRBJ1-6,-,TGCGCCAGCAGCGCTACGGACATGGGAAATTCACCCCTCCACTTT,CASSATDMGNSPLHF
-,TRBV5-1,TRBJ2-7,TRBD1,TGCGCCAGCAGCCTAGGGGGCGTCGACGAGCAGTACTTC,CASSLGGVDEQYF
-,TRBV6-5,TRBJ1-2,-,TGTGCCAGCAGTTCGGACTTCTATGGCTACACCTTC,CASSSDFYGYTF
once,TRBV20-1,TRBJ2-7,TRBD2,TGCAGTGCTAGTGGGCGGGGGTACTACGAGCAGTACTTC,CSASGRGYYEQYF
-,TRBV5-1,TRBJ2-3,TRBD1,TGCGCCAGCAGCTCCAAGGACAGGGGAAGAGATACGCAGTATTTT,CASSSKDRGRDTQYF
-,TRBV2,TRBJ1-1,TRBD1,TGTGCCAGCAGTGAAGGGACAGGGGGTTTTTACACTGAAGCTTTCTTT,CASSEGTGGFYTEAFF
-,TRBV10-3,TRBJ2-7,-,TGTGCCATCAGTGCGGCAGGTTCATCCTACGAGCAGTACTTC,CAISAAGSSYEQYF
-,TRBV19,TRBJ1-6,-,TGTGCCAGTAGTATAGCGGGGAATAATTCACCCCTCCACTTT,CASSIAGNNSPLHF
-,TRBV29-1,TRBJ2-1,TRBD1,TGCAGCGCGACAGGGAATGGTAACAATGAGCAGTTCTTC,CSATGNGNNEQFF
-,TRBV15,TRBJ2-1,-,TGTGCCACCAGCGCCAGGGATTGGAATGAGCAGTTCTTC,CATSARDWNEQFF
-,TRBV19,TRBJ1-2,-,TGTGCCAGTAGTACAGGGGAGTATGGCTACACCTTC,CASSTGEYGYTF
-,TRBV7-9,TRBJ2-1,TRBD1,TGTGCCAGCAGCTTAACCCAAATGACAGGGGGCTCCTACAATGAGCAGTTCTTC,CASSLTQMTGGSYNEQFF
once,TRBV13,TRBJ2-1,TRBD2,TGTGCCAGCAGCCCGGAGACTAGCGGGGGGGGATTGGTGCAGTTCTTC,CASSPETSGGGLVQFF
-,TRBV3-1/TRBV3-2,TRBJ2-1,-,TGTGCCAGCAGCCAGGGCGGGGTCGTAAGCTCCTACAATGAGCAGTTCTTC,CASSQGGVVSSYNEQFF
-,TRBV5-4,TRBJ2-1,TRBD1,TGTGCCAGCAGCTCTGTGTCCGCAGGGGGCAATGAGCAGTTCTTC,CASSSVSAGGNEQFF
-,TRBV28,TRBJ1-2,-,TGTGCCAGCAGTTGGGGACATGATGGCTACACCTTC,CASSWGHDGYTF
-,TRBV6-5,TRBJ2-1,TRBD2,TGTGCCAGCAGACGAGCGGGGGTCTCATCCAATGAGCAGTTCTTC,CASRRAGVSSNEQFF
-,TRBV7-9,TRBJ2-7,TRBD1,TGTGCCAGCAGCACGAGGCCTGGACAGGGCGGCGAGCAGTACTTC,CASSTRPGQGGEQYF
-,TRBV13,TRBJ1-6,TRBD1,TGTGCCAGCAGCTTAGGCCTCGGGACAGCGTTGAAAGATTCACCCCTCCACTTT,CASSLGLGTALKDSPLHF
-,TRBV11-1,TRBJ2-7,-,TGTGCCAGCAGGGCGATGGGGGCCGGTTCTTACGAGCAGTACTTC,CASRAMGAGSYEQYF
-,TRBV7-9,TRBJ1-5,-,TGTGCCAGCAGTATACAGAGACAGCCGGGTCAGCCCCAGCATTTT,CASSIQRQPGQPQHF
-,TRBV2,TRBJ1-1,-,TGTGCCAGCAGTGAAGGGGCCTTGCCTCACTTT,CASSEGALPHF
-,TRBV28,TRBJ2-5,TRBD1,TGTGCCAGCAGTTTTCCTCACAGGGGGCGAGAGACCCAGTACTTC,CASSFPHRGRETQYF
-,TRBV6-5,TRBJ1-5,-,TGTGCCAGCAGTTACGACGGGGGGAGTCAGCCCCAGCATTTT,CASSYDGGSQPQHF
-,TRBV28,TRBJ2-3,TRBD2,TGTGCCAGCAGTCCCTTGGGACTAGCGGATAGCACAGATACGCAGTATTTT,CASSPLGLADSTDTQYF
-,TRBV15,TRBJ1-5,-,TGTGCCACCAGCAGTACCGGCAGGGGTGACCAGCCCCAGCATTTT,CATSSTGRGDQPQHF
few,TRBV7-9,TRBJ1-2,-,TGTGCCAGCAGCTTAGGGTCCGGTAACTATGGCTACACCTTC,CASSLGSGNYGYTF
-,TRBV5-1,TRBJ2-1,TRBD1,TGCGCCAGCTCCCGGGGGGACAGGGGCTACAATGAGCAGTTCTTC,CASSRGDRGYNEQFF
few,TRBV30,TRBJ1-2,TRBD1,TGTGCCTGGAGTGTACAGGGGATAGCAACCTATGGCTACACCTTC,CAWSVQGIATYGYTF
-,TRBV3-1/TRBV3-2,TRBJ2-7,TRBD2,TGTGCCAGCAGCCTTGGGACTACGACCTACGAGCAGTACTTC,CASSLGTTTYEQYF
-,TRBV4-1,TRBJ1-5,-,TGCGCCAGCAGCCAAGGACGCGACAGAAGCAATCAGCCCCAGCATTTT,CASSQGRDRSNQPQHF
-,TRBV2,TRBJ2-2,-,TGTGCCAGCAGTTGGGGCGGCACCGGGGAGCTGTTTTTT,CASSWGGTGELFF